This TCR beta chain was found in a study of blood T cells in healthy people across ages. About the study: Through template switching, about one barcoded beta molecule was captured per two T cells, as measured in model experiments.

Findings and caveats of the study: The fall in TCR beta diversity per million T cells was roughly linear with age.

The authors ran a second PCR of 7 to 11 cycles using a sample-barcoded 5' primer and a J-beta primer mix. TCRdb re-derived calls from the 5' RACE reads in MiXCR, one entry per CDR3 protein. The profile shows approximately 800,000 distinct CDR3 sequences, roughly 50% of them singletons. Comments on this clonotype: Its specificity is not known.

Trimming removed 6 bases from V and 11 bases from J, with 17 bases in between. The CDR3 length is 12 residues. Sequenced input: blood. The receptor comes from a man aged 40-49 years in good health. This chain joins TRBV12-3 or TRBV12-4 and TRBJ2-7; no firm D call. The CDR3: CASRFTLGPEYF. The CDR3 DNA reads TGTGCCAGCAGATTTACTCTCGGCCCGGAGTACTTC.